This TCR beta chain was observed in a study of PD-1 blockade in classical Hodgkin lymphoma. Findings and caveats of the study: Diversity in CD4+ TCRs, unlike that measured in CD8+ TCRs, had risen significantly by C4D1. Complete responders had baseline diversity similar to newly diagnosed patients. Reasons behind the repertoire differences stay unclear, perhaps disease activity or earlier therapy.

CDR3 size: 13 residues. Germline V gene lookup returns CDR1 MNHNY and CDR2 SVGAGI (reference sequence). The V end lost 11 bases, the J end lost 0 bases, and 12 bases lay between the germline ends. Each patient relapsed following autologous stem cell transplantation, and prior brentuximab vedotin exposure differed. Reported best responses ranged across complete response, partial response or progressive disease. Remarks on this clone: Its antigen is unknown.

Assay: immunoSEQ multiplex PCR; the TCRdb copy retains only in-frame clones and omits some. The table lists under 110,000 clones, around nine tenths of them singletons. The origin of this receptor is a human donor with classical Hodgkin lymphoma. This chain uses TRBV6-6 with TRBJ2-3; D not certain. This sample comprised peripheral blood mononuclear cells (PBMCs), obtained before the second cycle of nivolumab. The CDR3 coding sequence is TGTGCCTCCCGCCGGGCAAGCACAGATACGCAGTATTTT. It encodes CASRRASTDTQYF.